One T cell receptor (beta chain) is described in this entry. Its antigen is undetermined. Germline V gene data show CDR1 as MNHNY and CDR2 as SVGAGI (reference sequence). This CDR3 has 12 amino acids. V shed 9 bases and J shed 8 bases, with 11 bases lying between them. This specimen belongs to a study of cytomegalovirus exposure and HLA in healthy donors. Turning to the study itself: Genetic ancestry analysis placed 75% to 85% of the 400 or so donors that were genotyped in the Caucasian-associated cluster. Study-wide findings and caveats: While the bulk of TCR sequences proved rare, some public TCRs turned up in many donors. Evidence from a later analysis indicated that most CMV-associated TCR beta chains looked HLA-restricted. Later analysis demonstrated an association between a missense DCLRE1C variant and TCR beta V- and J-gene trimming.

The study ran its PCR with 60 Vbeta and 13 Jbeta primers. Profiling relied on immunoSEQ multiplex PCR, and the TCRdb table lists in-frame clones only, not all of them. The data contain some 150,000 clones, around three quarters of them seen just once; the ten biggest clones take up under 2.5%. The sequence derives from a woman between 25 and 40 years old in good health and CMV-seropositive. The sequenced material came from PBMCs. The gene calls are TRBV6-6 and TRBJ1-6, with unresolved D. The CDR3 spells CASRDPYSPLHF. CDR3 nucleotide sequence: TGTGCCAGTCGGGATCCTTATTCACCCCTCCACTTT.